What follows are 31 T cell receptor beta chains derived from one specimen sequenced in a study of Graves' ophthalmopathy and Graves' hyperthyroidism. Transcripts of RNA were the source for amplifying TCR beta CDR3 regions. The authors performed first-round RT-PCR with HTBI primers and then a second-round multiplex PCR. TCRdb fed the multiplex PCR reads into MiXCR, producing one record per CDR3 protein. Altogether about 1.2 million distinct CDR3 sequences are present, about 36% being singletons, with the ten largest covering 11%. Sequenced: peripheral blood or thyroid tissue (not recorded which). These receptors originate from an adult man with Graves' hyperthyroidism.

This clonotype has a count of ten or more. The J gene is TRBJ2-5, the V gene TRBV25-1; 8 bases agree with TRBD2. V lost 5 bases and J lost 5; bases outside the gene matches: 10. This CDR3 is 15 amino acids long. Looked up from germline, CDR1 is MGHDK and CDR2 is SYGVNS. The CDR3 reads CASSPPGLERETQYF. The DNA for the CDR3 is TGTGCCAGCAGTCCTCCGGGACTAGAGCGGGAGACCCAGTACTTC. Complete variable domain (other parts from reference TRBV25-1 and TRBJ2-5): EADIYQTPRYLVIGTGKKITLECSQTMGHDKMYWYQQDPGMELHLIHYSYGVNSTEKGDLSSESTVSRIRTEHFPLTLESARPSHTSQYLCASSPPGLERETQYFGPGTRLLVL.

This clonotype was seen a few times. The chain couples TRBV25-1 to TRBJ2-5; D is uncertain. Trimming took 8 bases from V and 4 from J, leaving 17 bases between them. Germline V lookup: CDR1 MGHDK, CDR2 SYGVNS. The CDR3 runs 14 residues. The CDR3 sequence: CASRRPDSVETQYF. CDR3 in DNA: TGTGCCAGCCGCAGGCCGGATTCGGTAGAGACCCAGTACTTC.

Concerning this clonotype: This may be a read error: a much more frequent sequence differs by one nucleotide. The rearrangement uses TRBV12-3 or TRBV12-4 and TRBJ2-6; D is unclear. Trimming removed 5 bases from V and 9 bases from J, with 5 bases in between. CDR3 length: 11 amino acids. The CDR3 coding sequence is TGTGCCAGCAGTCCCGGCAACGTCCTGACTTTC. Translated, it gives CASSPGNVLTF.

In this sample, this clonotype turned up once. The J gene is TRBJ2-5, the V gene TRBV6-1, with 10 bases aligning to TRBD2. The length of the CDR3 is 17 residues. J lost 2 bases, V lost 5 bases, and 11 bases had no gene match. Germline assignment: CDR1 MNHNS and CDR2 SASEGT. CDR3 sequence: CASSWTSGIWGQETQYF. Written as DNA, the CDR3 is TGTGCCAGCAGTTGGACTAGCGGTATCTGGGGGCAAGAGACCCAGTACTTC.

This clonotype was found many times. The chain recombines TRBV7-3 with TRBJ2-7, with D maybe TRBD2 (5 bases). Per the germline V gene, CDR1 is SGHTA and CDR2 is FQGTGA. The CDR3 runs to 15 residues. Trimming shortened V by 2 bases and J by 4 bases, and 15 bases separated the two germline ends. The DNA for the CDR3 is TGTGCCAGCAGCTTAGAGCCCACGGGGTCGTACGAGCAGTACTTC. Translated: CASSLEPTGSYEQYF.

The rearrangement links TRBV5-4 to TRBJ2-7, with D unclear. The CDR3 length is 15 residues. Per germline, CDR1 SGHNT and CDR2 YYREEE (reference sequence). The V gene lost 2 bases and the J gene lost 5 bases, with 17 bases spanning the gap. The CDR3 DNA reads as TGTGCCAGCAGCTTATGGACCGACTTTAACGACGAGCAGTACTTC. This codes for CASSLWTDFNDEQYF.

This clonotype was recorded at least ten times. The J gene is TRBJ1-6, the V gene TRBV9; no clear D gene. Trimming shortened V by 3 bases and J by 3 bases, and 10 bases separated the two germline ends. Germline CDR1 is SGDLS and CDR2 is YYNGEE. The CDR3 totals 15 residues. CDR3 sequence reads: CASSADGLYNSPLHF. CDR3 sequence (DNA): TGTGCCAGCAGCGCGGACGGACTCTATAATTCACCCCTCCACTTT. Full variable domain (outside the CDR3, taken from reference TRBV9 and TRBJ1-6): DSGVTQTPKHLITATGQRVTLRCSPRSGDLSVYWYQQSLDQGLQFLIQYYNGEERAKGNILERFSAQQFPDLHSELNLSSLELGDSALYFCASSADGLYNSPLHFGNGTRLTVT.

There are many counts of this clonotype. The chain links TRBV29-1 to TRBJ2-7; possible D gene TRBD2, 6 bases. V lost 3 bases, J lost 0 bases, and 15 bases lay in between. The V gene's germline CDR1 is SQVTM and CDR2 ANQGSEA. This CDR3 region has 15 residues. The CDR3 DNA reads TGCAGCGTTGAGGGCGGGGCGGCCAGCTCCTACGAGCAGTACTTC. Translated: CSVEGGAASSYEQYF.

J is TRBJ1-2 and V is TRBV10-3, with D possibly TRBD1 on 5 matching bases. The CDR3 totals 14 residues. V lost 10 bases, J lost 2 bases, and 17 bases lay in between. Germline CDR1 is ENHRY and CDR2 is SYGVKD. The CDR3 loop is CASSYIPGNYGYTF. The CDR3 DNA is TGTGCCAGCAGCTACATCCCAGGGAACTATGGCTACACCTTC.

This clonotype occurred many times. The J gene is TRBJ1-4, the V gene TRBV25-1; maybe TRBD1 (6 bases). V was shortened by 4 bases and J by 7 bases, with 16 bases between the two germline ends. This CDR3 has 15 residues. Germline V gene sequence: CDR1 MGHDK, CDR2 SYGVNS. Here the CDR3 reads CASSALGGRGEKLFF. CDR3 nucleotide sequence: TGTGCCAGCAGTGCCCTTGGGGGGCGAGGTGAAAAACTGTTTTTT.

This clonotype showed up just a few times. The rearrangement joins TRBV4-1 to TRBJ2-5; D is unclear. The CDR3 length is 15 residues. Germline assignment: CDR1 MGHRA and CDR2 YSYEKL. Trimming shortened V by 5 bases and J by 4 bases, and 17 bases separated the two germline ends. This chain's CDR3 is CASSASEGRTETQYF. CDR3 bases: TGCGCCAGCAGCGCAAGCGAAGGCCGGACAGAGACCCAGTACTTC.

This sequence joins TRBV7-9 and TRBJ1-2, with no clear D. There are 14 residues in the CDR3. V dropped 5 bases and J dropped 3 bases, with 13 bases sitting between them. Germline assignment: CDR1 SEHNR and CDR2 FQNEAQ (reference sequence). The CDR3 loop reads CASSLGEVHYGYTF. The CDR3 nucleotides are TGTGCCAGCAGCCTCGGGGAAGTTCACTATGGCTACACCTTC. The complete variable domain, with remaining parts taken from reference TRBV7-9 and TRBJ1-2, reads DTGVSQNPRHKITKRGQNVTFRCDPISEHNRLYWYRQTLGQGPEFLTYFQNEAQLEKSRLLSDRFSAERPKGSFSTLEIQRTEQGDSAMYLCASSLGEVHYGYTFGSGTRLTVV.

The chain carries TRBV5-4 and TRBJ1-1; D ambiguous. The V and J ends lost 0 bases and 4 bases respectively, with 13 bases between them. This CDR3 is 15 amino acids long. The V gene's germline CDR1 is SGHNT and CDR2 YYREEE (reference sequence). The CDR3, as DNA: TGTGCCAGCAGCTTGGGGGGAGATCCGGGCACTGAAGCTTTCTTT. The encoded protein is CASSLGGDPGTEAFF.

This clonotype was observed at least ten times. This chain links TRBV20-1 with TRBJ2-5, with D possibly TRBD1 on 6 matching bases. The ends were cut back, 0 bases at V and 4 bases at J, with 12 bases in the middle. Germline loops: CDR1 DFQATT, CDR2 SNEGSKA (reference sequence). The CDR3 loop spans 14 amino acids. CDR3 sequence: CSARDSTGRETQYF. Written as DNA, the CDR3 is TGCAGTGCTAGAGATAGCACAGGGAGAGAGACCCAGTACTTC.

V and J are TRBV29-1 and TRBJ1-1, with D perhaps TRBD1 (6 bases). Germline-derived CDR1 and CDR2 are SQVTM and ANQGSEA. The V gene lost 3 bases and the J gene lost 12 bases, with 17 bases spanning the gap. The CDR3 runs to 12 residues. The chain's CDR3 is CSVDRGEAATFF. The CDR3 nucleotides read TGCAGCGTTGACAGGGGCGAGGCGGCGACTTTCTTT.

A few counts support this clonotype. DNA of the CDR3: TGTGCCAGCAGTTACCCCTCCCAGGGGAACTATGGCTACACCTTC. It codes for CASSYPSQGNYGYTF. The rearrangement links TRBV6-5 to TRBJ1-2, with D perhaps TRBD1 (6 bases). The CDR3 extends over 15 amino acids. CDR1 is MNHEY and CDR2 is SVGAGI in the germline V gene. Trimming cost V 2 bases and J 2 bases, with 12 bases left between them.

This chain uses TRBV20-1 with TRBJ2-7, with a tentative D call TRBD2 (6 bases). Germline loops: CDR1 DFQATT, CDR2 SNEGSKA (reference sequence). V gave up 2 bases and J gave up 7 bases, with 12 bases separating them. CDR3 length: 12 residues. CDR3 protein: CSARFVGGEQYF. The CDR3 DNA is TGCAGTGCTAGATTTGTGGGGGGTGAGCAGTACTTC.

This clonotype was seen only a few times. The chain couples TRBV5-6 to TRBJ2-7; 7 nucleotides align to TRBD2. Per the germline V gene, CDR1 is SGHDT and CDR2 is YYEEEE. This CDR3 comprises 13 residues. After removal of 0 bases from V and 6 bases from J, the junction contained 3 bases not matched to a gene. CDR3 protein: CASSLGTRIEQYF. The CDR3 DNA reads as TGTGCCAGCAGCTTGGGGACTAGAATCGAGCAGTACTTC.

V is TRBV7-2 and J is TRBJ2-5; D is perhaps TRBD2 (7 bases). CDR3 length: 15 amino acids. Trimming stripped 2 bases from V and 10 bases from J, with 20 bases between. From germline, CDR1 is SGHTA and CDR2 FQGNSA. The CDR3 sequence is CASSLKGGGQANQYF. As DNA, the CDR3 is TGTGCCAGCAGCTTAAAGGGGGGGGGCCAAGCGAACCAGTACTTC.

The chain has TRBV25-1 and TRBJ1-3; D not certain. The CDR3 contains 14 residues. Germline CDR1 reads MGHDK; CDR2 reads SYGVNS. V gave up 5 bases and J gave up 0 bases, with 8 bases separating them. CDR3 region: CASSPIGSGNTIYF. The CDR3, as DNA: TGTGCCAGCAGTCCCATCGGCTCTGGAAACACCATATATTTT.

This clonotype was observed a handful of times. The chain couples TRBV2 to TRBJ1-2, with D possibly matching TRBD1 (5 bases). This CDR3 region has 14 residues. Germline loops: CDR1 SNHLY, CDR2 FYNNEI. V was clipped by 4 bases and J by 4 bases, with 13 bases between them. The CDR3 coding sequence is TGTGCCAGCAGTGCCCCAGGGTTCAGCTATGGCTACACCTTC. Its protein is CASSAPGFSYGYTF.

V is TRBV4-1 and J is TRBJ1-2; D is unclear. Trimming removed 7 bases from V and 2 bases from J, with 14 bases in between. Germline CDR1 and CDR2: MGHRA and YSYEKL. There are 14 residues in the CDR3. DNA for the CDR3: TGCGCCAGCAATTTGCTCGCCATGAACTATGGCTACACCTTC. As protein: CASNLLAMNYGYTF.

This clonotype was seen a few times. J is TRBJ2-7 and V is TRBV4-3; 12 bases align to TRBD1. Germline trimming cut 4 bases from V and 5 bases from J; bases unmatched to any gene: 9. This CDR3 is built from 16 residues. Germline V lookup: CDR1 LGHNA, CDR2 YSLEER. Here the CDR3 reads CASSRDRDRGQDEQYF. Here the CDR3 DNA reads TGCGCCAGCAGCCGGGACCGGGACAGGGGGCAGGACGAGCAGTACTTC.

There are many counts of this clonotype. V and J are TRBV12-3 or TRBV12-4 and TRBJ1-6; D is unresolved. Deletions cut 8 bases from V and 7 bases from J, with 12 bases between. CDR3 size: 13 residues. The CDR3 DNA sequence: TGTGCCAGCGGTGTAGGTGGAAATTCACCCCTCCACTTT. It codes for CASGVGGNSPLHF.

J is TRBJ2-2 and V is TRBV7-2; D is uncertain. Trimming stripped 8 bases from V and 1 base from J, with 14 bases between. CDR3 size: 15 residues. Germline CDR1 SGHTA, CDR2 FQGNSA. CDR3 sequence reads: CASPLVTENTGELFF. The CDR3 DNA reads TGTGCCAGCCCCCTTGTGACCGAGAACACCGGGGAGCTGTTTTTT.

V usage is TRBV25-1 and J usage is TRBJ1-6, with TRBD1 identical over 7 bases. Germline loops: CDR1 MGHDK, CDR2 SYGVNS. The CDR3 runs 15 residues. The ends lost 4 bases at V and 8 bases at J; junction bases unmatched: 8. CDR3 bases: TGTGCCAGCAGTGGGGGGACAGTTCGGCATTCACCCCTCCACTTT. Its translation: CASSGGTVRHSPLHF. Looking up the rest from reference TRBV25-1 and TRBJ1-6 gives the full variable domain: EADIYQTPRYLVIGTGKKITLECSQTMGHDKMYWYQQDPGMELHLIHYSYGVNSTEKGDLSSESTVSRIRTEHFPLTLESARPSHTSQYLCASSGGTVRHSPLHFGNGTRLTVT.

This clonotype turned up a few times. With a much larger clone just one base away, this may be a read error. The chain carries TRBV7-9 and TRBJ1-1, with D hard to call. CDR3 length: 16 residues. The germline V gene has CDR1 SEHNR and CDR2 FQNEAQ (reference sequence). With 8 bases removed from V and 4 bases from J, the gap between germline ends came to 23 bases. CDR3 sequence (DNA): TGTGCCAGCGGCCCCCGGATCACGAGTGAGGTCACTGAAGCTTTCTTT. This sequence encodes CASGPRITSEVTEAFF.

This clonotype was counted at least ten times. The chain employs TRBV9 and TRBJ1-1; weak D call: TRBD1 (6 bases). Germline loops: CDR1 SGDLS, CDR2 YYNGEE. V lost 3 bases to trimming and J lost 5 bases, with 17 bases between them. This CDR3 comprises 15 residues. The CDR3 reads CASSAQATRGTEAFF. In DNA, the CDR3 is TGTGCCAGCAGCGCCCAAGCCACGAGGGGGACTGAAGCTTTCTTT.

The rearrangement links TRBV4-3 to TRBJ2-6; D is ambiguous. The germline V and J ends were trimmed by 0 bases and 2 bases, with 8 bases remaining between them. Germline-derived CDR1 and CDR2 are LGHNA and YSLEER. The CDR3 runs 16 residues. In DNA form, the CDR3 reads TGCGCCAGCAGCCAAGACCCCAGGCCTGGGGCCAACGTCCTGACTTTC. Its translation is CASSQDPRPGANVLTF.

Concerning this clonotype: This may arise from a read error, as a much more abundant clone is one base away. The chain recombines TRBV10-2 with TRBJ2-7; D gene uncertain. Germline values: CDR1 WSHSY, CDR2 SAAADI. This CDR3 comprises 15 residues. Between the trimmed V and J ends, which lost 4 bases and 2 bases, there was a span of 15 bases. CDR3 region: CASSGTPDRAYEQYF. CDR3 DNA: TGCGCCAGCAGTGGGACCCCCGATCGGGCCTACGAGCAGTACTTC.

About this clonotype itself: One end of the junction is discordant with germline, which a read error may explain. The chain joins TRBV2 to TRBJ1-1, with a tentative D call TRBD1 (5 bases). This CDR3 is 15 amino acids long. CDR1 and CDR2 (germline): SNHLY, FYNNEI. The CDR3 DNA follows: TGTGCCAGCAGTGAATATGGGGCAGGGAACACTGAGGCTTTCTTT. Translating gives CASSEYGAGNTEAFF. The full variable domain, completed using reference TRBV2 and TRBJ1-1, is EPEVTQTPSHQVTQMGQEVILRCVPISNHLYFYWYRQILGQKVEFLVSFYNNEISEKSEIFDDQFSVERPDGSNFTLKIRSTKLEDSAMYFCASSEYGAGNTEAFFGQGTRLTVV.